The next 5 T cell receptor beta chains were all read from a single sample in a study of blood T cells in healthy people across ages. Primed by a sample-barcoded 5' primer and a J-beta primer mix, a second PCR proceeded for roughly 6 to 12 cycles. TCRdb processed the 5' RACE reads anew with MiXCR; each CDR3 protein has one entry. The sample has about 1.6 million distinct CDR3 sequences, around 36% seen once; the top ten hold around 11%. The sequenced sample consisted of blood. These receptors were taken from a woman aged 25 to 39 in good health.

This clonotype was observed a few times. CDR3 loop: CASSQAGLGSTDTQYF. The CDR3 region has the DNA TGTGCCAGCAGCCAAGCGGGACTAGGGTCGACAGATACGCAGTATTTT. This chain links TRBV3-1 with TRBJ2-3, with 8 bases that match TRBD2. CDR3 length: 16 amino acids. Germline loops: CDR1 LGHDT, CDR2 YNNKEL (reference sequence). Unmatched junction bases numbered 6, after V lost 1 base and J lost 3 bases.

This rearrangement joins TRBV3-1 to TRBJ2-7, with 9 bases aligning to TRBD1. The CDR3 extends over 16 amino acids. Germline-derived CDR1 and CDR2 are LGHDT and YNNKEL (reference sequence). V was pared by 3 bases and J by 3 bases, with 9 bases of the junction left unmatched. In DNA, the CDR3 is TGTGCCAGCAGCCAGGCTATGACAGGGGGATTCTACGAGCAGTACTTC. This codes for CASSQAMTGGFYEQYF.

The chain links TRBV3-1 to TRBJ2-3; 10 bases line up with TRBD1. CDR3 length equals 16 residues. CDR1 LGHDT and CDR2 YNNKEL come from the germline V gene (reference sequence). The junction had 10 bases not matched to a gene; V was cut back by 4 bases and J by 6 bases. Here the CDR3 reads CASSRLETGGADTQYF. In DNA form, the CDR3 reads TGTGCCAGCAGCCGGCTGGAGACAGGGGGCGCGGATACGCAGTATTTT.

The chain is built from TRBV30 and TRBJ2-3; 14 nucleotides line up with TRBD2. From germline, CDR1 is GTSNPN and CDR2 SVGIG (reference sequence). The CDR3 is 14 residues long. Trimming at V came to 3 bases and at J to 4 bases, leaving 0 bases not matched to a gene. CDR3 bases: TGTGCCTGGAGGACTAGCGGGGGGGCAGATACGCAGTATTTT. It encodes CAWRTSGGADTQYF.

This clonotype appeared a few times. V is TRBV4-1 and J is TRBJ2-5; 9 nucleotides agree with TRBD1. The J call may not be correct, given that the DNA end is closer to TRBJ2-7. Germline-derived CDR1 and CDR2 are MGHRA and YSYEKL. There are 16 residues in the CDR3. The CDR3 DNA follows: TGCGCCAGCAGCCAGCAGAGACAGGGGGGACCTTTCGAGCAGTACTTC. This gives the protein CASSQQRQGGPFEQYF.